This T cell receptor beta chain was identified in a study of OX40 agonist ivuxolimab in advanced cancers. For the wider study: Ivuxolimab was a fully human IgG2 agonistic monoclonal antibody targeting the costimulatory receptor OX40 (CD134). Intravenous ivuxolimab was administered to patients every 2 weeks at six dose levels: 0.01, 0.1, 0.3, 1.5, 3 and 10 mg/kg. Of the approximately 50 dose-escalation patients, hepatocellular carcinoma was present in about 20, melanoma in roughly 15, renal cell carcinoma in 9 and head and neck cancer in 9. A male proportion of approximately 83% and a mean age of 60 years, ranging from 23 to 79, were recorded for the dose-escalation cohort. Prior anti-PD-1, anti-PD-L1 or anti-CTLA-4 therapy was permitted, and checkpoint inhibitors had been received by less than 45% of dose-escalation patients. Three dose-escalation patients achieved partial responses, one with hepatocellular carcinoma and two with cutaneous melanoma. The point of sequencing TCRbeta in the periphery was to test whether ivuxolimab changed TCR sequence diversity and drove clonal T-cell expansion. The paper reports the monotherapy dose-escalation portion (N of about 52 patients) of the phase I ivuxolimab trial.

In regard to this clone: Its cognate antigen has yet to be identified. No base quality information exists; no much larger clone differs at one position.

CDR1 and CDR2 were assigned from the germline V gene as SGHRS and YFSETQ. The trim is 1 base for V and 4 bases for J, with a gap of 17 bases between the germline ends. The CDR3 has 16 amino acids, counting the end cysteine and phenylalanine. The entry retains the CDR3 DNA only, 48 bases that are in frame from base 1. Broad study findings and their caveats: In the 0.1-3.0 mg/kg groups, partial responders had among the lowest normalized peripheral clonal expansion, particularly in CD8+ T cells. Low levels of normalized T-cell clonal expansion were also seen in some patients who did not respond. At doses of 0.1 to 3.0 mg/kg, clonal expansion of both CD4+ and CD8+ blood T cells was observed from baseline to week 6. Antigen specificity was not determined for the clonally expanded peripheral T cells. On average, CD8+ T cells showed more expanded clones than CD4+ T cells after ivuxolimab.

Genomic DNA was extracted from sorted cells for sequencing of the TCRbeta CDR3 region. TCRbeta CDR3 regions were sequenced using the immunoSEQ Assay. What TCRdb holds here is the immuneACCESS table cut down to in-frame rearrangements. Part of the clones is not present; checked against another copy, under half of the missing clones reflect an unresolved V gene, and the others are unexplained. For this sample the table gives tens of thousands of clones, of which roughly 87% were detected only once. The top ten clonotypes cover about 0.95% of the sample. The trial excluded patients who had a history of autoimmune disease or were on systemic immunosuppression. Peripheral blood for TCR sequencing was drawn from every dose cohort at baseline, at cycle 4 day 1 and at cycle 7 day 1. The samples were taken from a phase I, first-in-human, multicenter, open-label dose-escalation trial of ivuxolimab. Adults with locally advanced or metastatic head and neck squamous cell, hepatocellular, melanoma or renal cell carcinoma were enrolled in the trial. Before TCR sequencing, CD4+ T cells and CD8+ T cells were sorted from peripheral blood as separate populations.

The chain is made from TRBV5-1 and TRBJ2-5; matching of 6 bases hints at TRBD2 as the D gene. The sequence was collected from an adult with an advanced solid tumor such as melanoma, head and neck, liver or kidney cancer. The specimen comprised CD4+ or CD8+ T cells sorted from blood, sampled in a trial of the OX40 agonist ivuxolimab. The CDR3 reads CASSLWRPGARETQYF. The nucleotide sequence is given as TGCGCCAGCAGCTTGTGGAGACCGGGAGCCCGAGAGACCCAGTACTTC. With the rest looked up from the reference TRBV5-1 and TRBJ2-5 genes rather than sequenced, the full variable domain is KAGVTQTPRYLIKTRGQQVTLSCSPISGHRSVSWYQQTPGQGLQFLFEYFSETQRNKGNFPGRFSGRQFSNSRSEMNVSTLELGDSALYLCASSLWRPGARETQYFGPGTRLLVL.